This TCR beta chain was identified in a study of blood T cell repertoires in COVID-19. Study details: Acute and convalescent COVID-19 samples came from the United States, Italy and Spain. T cells, B-cell-depleted T cells, or PBMCs provided the cDNA or gDNA that served as material.

Source study methods: Reference gene primer amplification in the assay estimated nucleated cell counts. Assay: immunoSEQ multiplex PCR; the TCRdb copy retains only in-frame clones and omits some. V, J and clone size derive from that table, while D and trimming were established from the DNA sequence. The table has roughly 110,000 clones, about 80% seen once. In germline, CDR1 is LNHDA, CDR2 SQIVND (reference sequence). The CDR3 loop spans 14 amino acids. Unmatched junction bases numbered 5, after V lost 6 bases and J lost 4 bases. Sequencing was done on a sample of peripheral blood. This sequence originates from a man aged 70-80 years with acute or convalescent COVID-19. The chain recombines TRBV19 with TRBJ2-2, with 7 bases that match TRBD1. CDR3 in amino acids: CASRTTGSTGELFF. For the CDR3, the DNA is TGTGCCAGTAGAACGACAGGGTCCACCGGGGAGCTGTTTTTT.